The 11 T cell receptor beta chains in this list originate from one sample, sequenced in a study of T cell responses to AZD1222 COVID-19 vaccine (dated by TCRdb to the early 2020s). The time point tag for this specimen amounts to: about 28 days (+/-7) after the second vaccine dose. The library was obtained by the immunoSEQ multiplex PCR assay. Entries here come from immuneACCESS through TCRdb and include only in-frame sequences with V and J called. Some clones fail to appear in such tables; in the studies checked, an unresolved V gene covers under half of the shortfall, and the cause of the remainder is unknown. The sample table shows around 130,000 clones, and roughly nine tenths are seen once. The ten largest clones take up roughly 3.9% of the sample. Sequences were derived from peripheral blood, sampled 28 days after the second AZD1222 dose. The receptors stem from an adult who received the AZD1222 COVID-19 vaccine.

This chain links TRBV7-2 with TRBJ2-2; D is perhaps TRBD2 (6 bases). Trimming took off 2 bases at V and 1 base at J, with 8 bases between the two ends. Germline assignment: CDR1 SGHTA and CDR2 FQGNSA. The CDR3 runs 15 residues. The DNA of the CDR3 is TGTGCCAGCAGCTTACTTAGCGGGAACACCGGGGAGCTGTTTTTT. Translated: CASSLLSGNTGELFF.

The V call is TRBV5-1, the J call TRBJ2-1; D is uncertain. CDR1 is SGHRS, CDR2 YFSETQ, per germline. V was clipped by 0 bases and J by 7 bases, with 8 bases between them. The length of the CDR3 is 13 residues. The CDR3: CASSLVGQNEQFF. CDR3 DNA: TGCGCCAGCAGCTTGGTAGGGCAGAATGAGCAGTTCTTC.

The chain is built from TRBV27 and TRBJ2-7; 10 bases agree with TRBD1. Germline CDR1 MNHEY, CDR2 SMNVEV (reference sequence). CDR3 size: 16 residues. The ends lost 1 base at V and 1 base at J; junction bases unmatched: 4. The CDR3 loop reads CASSLYRTGGSYEQYF. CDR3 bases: TGTGCCAGCAGTTTATATCGGACAGGGGGTTCCTACGAGCAGTACTTC.

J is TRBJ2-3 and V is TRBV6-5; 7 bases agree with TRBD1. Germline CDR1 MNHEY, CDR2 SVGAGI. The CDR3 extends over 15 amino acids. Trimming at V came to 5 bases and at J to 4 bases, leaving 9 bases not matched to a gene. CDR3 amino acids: CASSQGTGVADTQYF. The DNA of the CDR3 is TGTGCCAGCAGTCAGGGAACAGGGGTGGCAGATACGCAGTATTTT.

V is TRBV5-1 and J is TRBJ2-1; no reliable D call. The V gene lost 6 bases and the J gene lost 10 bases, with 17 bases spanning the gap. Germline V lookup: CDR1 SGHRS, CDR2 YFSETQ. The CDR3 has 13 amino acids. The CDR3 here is CASTASGSGEQFF. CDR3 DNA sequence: TGCGCCAGCACGGCGTCGGGTTCTGGGGAGCAGTTCTTC.

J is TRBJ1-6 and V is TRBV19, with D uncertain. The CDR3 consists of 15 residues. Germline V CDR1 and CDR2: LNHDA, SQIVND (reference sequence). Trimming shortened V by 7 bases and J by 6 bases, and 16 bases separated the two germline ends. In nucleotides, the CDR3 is TGTGCCAGTACCATCGGCCAGTTCAGTAATTCACCCCTCCACTTT. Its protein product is CASTIGQFSNSPLHF.

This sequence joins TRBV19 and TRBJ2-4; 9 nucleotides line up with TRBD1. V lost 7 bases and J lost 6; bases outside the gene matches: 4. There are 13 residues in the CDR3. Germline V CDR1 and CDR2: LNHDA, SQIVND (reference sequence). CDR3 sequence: CASTRQGVNIQYF. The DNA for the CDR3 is TGTGCCAGTACCAGACAGGGGGTAAACATTCAGTACTTC.

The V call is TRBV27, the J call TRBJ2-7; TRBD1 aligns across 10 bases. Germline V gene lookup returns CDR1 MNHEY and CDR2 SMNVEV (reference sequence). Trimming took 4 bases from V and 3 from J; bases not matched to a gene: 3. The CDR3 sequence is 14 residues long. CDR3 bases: TGTGCCAGCAGTTGGGACAGGGGAAACTACGAGCAGTACTTC. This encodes CASSWDRGNYEQYF.

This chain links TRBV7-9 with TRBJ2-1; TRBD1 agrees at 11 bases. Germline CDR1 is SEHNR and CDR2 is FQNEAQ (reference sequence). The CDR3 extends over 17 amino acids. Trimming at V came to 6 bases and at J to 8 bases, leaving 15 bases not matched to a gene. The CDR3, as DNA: TGTGCCAGCAGTGCAACCCCGGGACAGGGGGTCTTCTATGAGCAGTTCTTC. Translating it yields CASSATPGQGVFYEQFF.

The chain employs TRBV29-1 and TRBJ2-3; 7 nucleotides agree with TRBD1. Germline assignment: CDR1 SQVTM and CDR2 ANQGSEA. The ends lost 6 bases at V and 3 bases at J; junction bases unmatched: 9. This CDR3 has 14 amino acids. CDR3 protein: CSVVTGALTDTQYF. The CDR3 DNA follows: TGCAGCGTAGTTACAGGGGCTCTTACAGATACGCAGTATTTT.

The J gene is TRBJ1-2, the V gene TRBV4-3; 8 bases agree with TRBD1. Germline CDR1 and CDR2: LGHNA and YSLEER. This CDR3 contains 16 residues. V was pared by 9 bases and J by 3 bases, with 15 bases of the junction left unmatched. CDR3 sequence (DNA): TGCGCCAGTTCCTCAGGGGTGGACAGGGTGGACTATGGCTACACCTTC. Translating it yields CASSSGVDRVDYGYTF.